These 19 T cell receptor gamma chains were all obtained from the same sample, sequenced in a study of γδ T cells in repeated Plasmodium falciparum infection. Flow sorting of PBMC yielded separate Vgamma9/Vdelta2+ and Vdelta2-negative gammadelta T cell populations for bulk repertoire analysis. TCRdb re-called clones from the multiplex PCR reads using CATT. The sample lists about 30,000 gamma-chain clones; over 1.3% were seen once. Sequencing was carried out using gamma-delta T cells from blood. The receptors here all came from a pool of human donors (malaria-infected and uninfected, not separated).

This clone appeared a few times. This is likely an artifact of a read error, given a far larger clone one base away. The J gene was not called, though the V gene is TRGV4. Germline CDR1 EGSTGY, CDR2 YDSYTSSV. This CDR3 spans 13 amino acids. The CDR3 DNA reads as TGTGCCACCTGGGATGTTCATTATTATAAGAAGCTCTTT. Its translation is CATWDVHYYKKLF.

This clone appeared many times. TCRdb's protein, taken from a much larger clone, differs from this DNA's translation at residue 5, likely owing to a read error; the protein displayed comes from the DNA. The rearrangement joins TRGV9 to TRGJ1 or TRGJ2. TCRdb gives no J gene; it was assigned here by matching the DNA to germline. The germline V gene has CDR1 GITISATS and CDR2 ISYDGTV (reference sequence). V dropped 5 bases and J dropped 3; count of bases not matched to a gene: 10. This CDR3 has 14 amino acids. CDR3 sequence (DNA): TGTGCCTTGTGGGGGAAGACCCTTTATTATAAGAAACTCTTT. It codes for CALWGKTLYYKKLF.

In this sample, this clone turned up many times. A far bigger clonotype differs at one base, so this is likely a read error. The same CDR3 arises from other DNA sequences in this sample as well. The chain combines TRGV9 with TRGJ1 or TRGJ2. This CDR3 comprises 14 residues. Germline V gene data show CDR1 as GITISATS and CDR2 as ISYDGTV (reference sequence). V shed 2 bases and J 1 base; nucleotides not matched to a gene: 5. CDR3 loop: CALWEGENYYKKLF. CDR3 in DNA: TGTGCCTTGTGGGAGGGGGAAAATTATTATAAGAAACTCTTT.

A note on this clone: This DNA's translation differs at residue 4 from TCRdb's protein, which comes from a much larger clone; a read error is likely, and the protein shown is translated from the DNA. The chain employs TRGV9 and TRGJ1 or TRGJ2. Since TCRdb gives no J gene, matching the DNA to germline was used here to assign it. CDR1 and CDR2 from the germline V gene are GITISATS and ISYDGTV (reference sequence). The CDR3 consists of 13 residues. In DNA form, the CDR3 reads TGTGCCTTGAGGGAGGTCACCACTGATAAGAAACTCTTT. The encoded protein is CALREVTTDKKLF.

This clone was detected only a few times. Translating this DNA gives a protein that differs at residue 10 from the TCRdb one, which belongs to a much larger clone; a read error is likely, and the protein shown is this translation. The gene calls are TRGV4 and TRGJ1 or TRGJ2. Germline matching of the DNA provided the J gene here, since TCRdb leaves it blank. Germline CDR1 and CDR2: EGSTGY and YDSYTSSV. The CDR3 spans 14 residues. V lost 0 bases, J lost 9 bases, and 11 bases stayed unmatched. The CDR3, as DNA: TGTGCCACCTGGGATGGGCCCCTTAGGTGTAAGAAACTCTTT. It is translated as CATWDGPLRCKKLF.

This clone was recorded many times. TCRdb pairs this DNA with a much larger clone's protein that differs at residue 5, likely a read error; the protein shown was translated from the DNA. The gene calls are TRGV9 and TRGJP. The J gene, absent from TCRdb, was called here by matching the DNA to germline. This CDR3 has 16 amino acids. Trimming removed 5 bases from V and 5 bases from J; junction bases left unmatched: 6. Germline-derived CDR1 and CDR2 are GITISATS and ISYDGTV (reference sequence). The CDR3 sequence: CALWGFKELGKKIKVF. For the CDR3, the DNA is TGTGCCTTGTGGGGGTTTAAAGAGTTGGGCAAAAAAATCAAGGTATTT.

This clone was seen a few times. This sequence joins TRGV4 and TRGJ1 or TRGJ2. No J segment appears in TCRdb, so it was assigned here by matching the sequence to germline. Germline V gene lookup returns CDR1 EGSTGY and CDR2 YDSYTSSV. This CDR3 contains 13 residues. The J segment lost 5 bases and the V segment lost 4 bases, leaving 8 bases of the junction unmatched. The chain's CDR3 is CATWELKNYKKLF. The DNA of the CDR3 is TGTGCCACCTGGGAATTGAAAAATTATAAGAAACTCTTT.

Ten or more counts support this clone. A read error may be the cause here, since a much bigger clone is one base away. The sample carries other DNA sequences with the same CDR3. The rearrangement uses TRGV9 and TRGJP. Germline V gene sequence: CDR1 GITISATS, CDR2 ISYDGTV (reference sequence). The CDR3 is made up of 16 amino acids. The CDR3 region has the DNA TGTGCCTTGTGGGAGACGCAAGAGTTGGGCAAGAAAATCAAGGTATTT. Translating it yields CALWETQELGKKIKVF.

This clone was observed a few times. The protein TCRdb gives is from a much larger clone and does not agree with this DNA's translation at residue 4, likely a read error; the protein shown here comes from the DNA. This sequence joins TRGV4 and TRGJP1. The germline V gene has CDR1 EGSTGY and CDR2 YDSYTSSV. The V gene end was trimmed by 8 bases and the J gene end by 7 bases; junction bases not matched to a gene: 10. The CDR3 has 13 amino acids. CDR3 sequence reads: CATLGHIGWFKIF. CDR3 coding DNA: TGTGCCACCTTGGGTCATATTGGTTGGTTCAAGATATTT.

This clone was seen repeatedly, ten times or more. The chain uses TRGV9 and TRGJP2. TCRdb gives no J gene; it was assigned here by matching the DNA to germline. Looked up from germline, CDR1 is GITISATS and CDR2 is ISYDGTV (reference sequence). V trimming: 1 base; J trimming: 2 bases; junction bases outside the gene matches: 4. The CDR3 extends over 15 amino acids. The CDR3, as DNA: TGTGCCTTGTGGGAGGTCCAGAGTAGTGATTGGATCAAGACGTTT. Its translation is CALWEVQSSDWIKTF.

The sample holds a few counts of this clone. TCRdb's protein, taken from a much larger clone, differs from this DNA's translation at residue 6, likely owing to a read error; the protein displayed comes from the DNA. V usage is TRGV9 and J usage is TRGJ1 or TRGJ2. In the absence of a J gene in TCRdb, the DNA was matched to germline to assign it here. Germline CDR1 and CDR2: GITISATS and ISYDGTV (reference sequence). J gave up 11 bases and V 2 bases, and 12 bases lay outside the gene matches. The CDR3 spans 13 residues. The CDR3 is CALWEARPVEKLF. CDR3 DNA sequence: TGTGCCTTGTGGGAGGCGCGTCCAGTGGAGAAACTCTTT.

Comments on this clone: No DNA is shown, since the ends of the CDR3 on it are uncertain; the CDR3 is the one TCRdb lists. The V gene corresponds to TRGV8; no J gene was called. The CDR3 is made up of 30 amino acids, end residues included. Germline CDR1 reads VENAVY; CDR2 reads YDSYNSRV. The CDR3 spells CATWMIIIRNSLAVEQHLLSQVSIGRIQHF.

This clone was recorded a few times. The TCRdb protein, from a much larger clone, departs from this DNA's translation at residue 10, likely by read error; the protein shown derives from the DNA. CDR3 region: CATWIGWFKVF. The CDR3 coding sequence is TGTGCCACCTGGATTGGTTGGTTCAAGGTATTT. The rearrangement joins TRGV8 to TRGJP. The J gene, not given by TCRdb, was assigned here from a germline match of the nucleotide sequence. CDR3 length: 11 amino acids. V trimming: 6 bases; J trimming: 23 bases; junction bases outside the gene matches: 10. Germline V gives CDR1 VENAVY, CDR2 YDSYNSRV.

This clone was counted a few times. Only one base separates this from a far larger clonotype, so it likely reflects a read error. The sample contains more than one DNA sequence encoding this CDR3. The genes are TRGV3 and TRGJ1 or TRGJ2. The J gene, left out of TCRdb, was set here by checking the DNA against germline. The CDR3 is made up of 11 amino acids. Germline V gene sequence: CDR1 VTNTFY, CDR2 YDVSTARD (reference sequence). With V trimmed by 4 bases and J by 10 bases, 7 bases remained unmatched. The CDR3 DNA sequence: TGTGCCACCTGGGAAAGGTACAAGAAACTCTTT. It codes for CATWERYKKLF.

About this clone: Translating this DNA gives a protein that differs at residue 17 from the TCRdb one, which belongs to a much larger clone; a read error is likely, and the protein shown is this translation. The gene calls are TRGV9 and TRGJP. Germline V CDR1 and CDR2: GITISATS, ISYDGTV (reference sequence). The CDR3 runs 18 residues. This CDR3 is CALWEDNKGELGKKIKLF. CDR3 coding DNA: TGTGCCTTGTGGGAGGACAATAAGGGGGAGTTGGGCAAAAAAATCAAGTTATTC.

This clone has ten or more counts. The chain has TRGV2 and TRGJ1 or TRGJ2. The CDR3 spans 14 residues. CDR1 and CDR2 from the germline V gene are EGSNGY and YDSYNSKV. After removal of 0 bases from V and 3 bases from J, the junction contained 5 bases not matched to a gene. In DNA, the CDR3 is TGTGCCACCTGGGACGGGCCCCTTTATTATAAGAAACTCTTT. Translated: CATWDGPLYYKKLF.

This clone was observed a handful of times. TCRdb's protein, taken from a much larger clone, differs from this DNA's translation at residue 7, likely owing to a read error; the protein displayed comes from the DNA. The chain links TRGV8 to TRGJ1 or TRGJ2. TCRdb lists no J gene, so it was determined here by aligning the DNA to germline. This CDR3 contains 11 residues. The germline CDR1 and CDR2 sequences are VENAVY and YDSYNSRV. V trimming: 5 bases; J trimming: 10 bases; junction bases outside the gene matches: 8. The CDR3: CATWGRSKKLF. The CDR3 nucleotides read TGTGCCACCTGGGGCCGATCGAAGAAACTCTTT.

As to this clone: Since a far larger clone is one base different, this is likely a read error. The sample holds other DNA sequences that translate to the same CDR3. The J gene is TRGJ1 or TRGJ2, the V gene TRGV4. The length of the CDR3 is 14 residues. The germline CDR1 and CDR2 sequences are EGSTGY and YDSYTSSV. CDR3 residues: CATWGPWNYYKKLF. DNA of the CDR3: TGCGCCACCTGGGGTCCGTGGAATTATTATAAGAAACTCTTT.

This clone was observed a handful of times. A far larger clone is off by one base, so a read error is likely. The sample has other DNA sequences that encode this CDR3 too. The chain is built from TRGV4 and TRGJ1 or TRGJ2. TCRdb offers no J gene call, so here the DNA was matched to germline to obtain one. With V trimmed by 1 base and J by 5 bases, 8 bases remained unmatched. Germline lookup yields CDR1 EGSTGY and CDR2 YDSYTSSV. This CDR3 is 14 amino acids long. The CDR3 here is CATWDGRRDYKKLF. The DNA for the CDR3 is TGTGCCACCTGGGATGGTCGGCGGGATTATAAGAAACTCTTT.